This T cell receptor beta chain was sequenced in a study of a mutant IDH1 vaccine in newly diagnosed glioma. Overall study context: Treated individuals were roughly 62% male and 37.5% female, averaging about 42 years of age. Receipt of radiotherapy, temozolomide, or both preceded the study, and most received both. Study-level results: Variations in leading peripheral T cell clonotypes appeared to have no connection with pseudoprogression.

The table came from immunoSEQ multiplex PCR; TCRdb's copy has only in-frame clones and leaves some out. This sample has about 55,000 clones; about four fifths occur once, and the top ten carry 6.2%. To note about this clone: Antigen: not known.

J lost 3 bases, V lost 8 bases, and 6 bases had no gene match. Germline CDR1 SNHLY, CDR2 FYNNEI. The CDR3 spans 14 residues. The time point denotes: week 23, last vaccination. Topical imiquimod accompanied each vaccine dose, which consisted of 300 ug of mutant IDH1 20-mer peptide. This rearrangement joins TRBV2 to TRBJ1-5; 8 bases align to TRBD1. The material was PBMCs, obtained from a glioma patient whose treatment included an IDH1 peptide vaccine. The clonotype comes from a man aged 35-49 years with glioma. The CDR3 nucleotides read TGTGCCAGCGAGGGACAGGCCTCCAATCAGCCCCAGCATTTT. This sequence encodes CASEGQASNQPQHF.